This T cell receptor (beta chain) was retrieved from a study of shared clonotypes between healthy human individuals. Here immunoSEQ multiplex PCR was the method, and the copy in TCRdb shows in-frame clones only, minus some. The sample records over a million clones, roughly 74% being singletons. This CDR3 has 17 amino acids. The table lists this clone with a count of one. This clonotype was sampled from a man aged 18-30 years in good health. Some clones in this sample may be carry-over from other donors' samples. Input material: memory CD4+ T cells from PBMCs. As to subset: CD45RA-negative fraction. V gene TRBV7-5 combines with J gene TRBJ2-7; the D call TRBD1 from the table was never checked on the DNA. TRBV7-5 is noted as a pseudogene. CDR3 residues: CVRSPQAPGTGRYEQYF. For the CDR3, the DNA is TGTGTCAGAAGCCCCCAAGCCCCCGGGACAGGGCGCTACGAGCAGTACTTC.